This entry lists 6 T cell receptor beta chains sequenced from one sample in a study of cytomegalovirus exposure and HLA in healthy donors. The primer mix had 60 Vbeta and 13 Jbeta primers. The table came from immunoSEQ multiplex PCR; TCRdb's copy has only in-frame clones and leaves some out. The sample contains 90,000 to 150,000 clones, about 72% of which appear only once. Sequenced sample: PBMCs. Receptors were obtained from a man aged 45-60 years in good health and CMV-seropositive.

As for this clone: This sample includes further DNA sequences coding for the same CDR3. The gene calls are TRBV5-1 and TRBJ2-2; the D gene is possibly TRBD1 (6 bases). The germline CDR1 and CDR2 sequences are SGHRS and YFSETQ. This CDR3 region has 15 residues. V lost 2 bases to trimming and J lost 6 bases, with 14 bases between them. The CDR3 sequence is CASSLGRGASGELFF. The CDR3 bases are TGCGCCAGCAGCTTAGGCAGGGGCGCATCCGGGGAGCTGTTTTTT.

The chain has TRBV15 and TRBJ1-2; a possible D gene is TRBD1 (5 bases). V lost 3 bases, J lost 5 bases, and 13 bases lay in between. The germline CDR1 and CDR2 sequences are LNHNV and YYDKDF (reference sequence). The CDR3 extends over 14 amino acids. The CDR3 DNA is TGTGCCACCAGCAGTGGCGATGGGGCGTATGGCTACACCTTC. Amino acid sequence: CATSSGDGAYGYTF.

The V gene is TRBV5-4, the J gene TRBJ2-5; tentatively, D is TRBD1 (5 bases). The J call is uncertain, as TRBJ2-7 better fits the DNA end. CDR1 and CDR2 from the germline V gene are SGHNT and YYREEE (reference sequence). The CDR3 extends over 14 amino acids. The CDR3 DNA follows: TGTGCCAGCAGTACTTCAATCGACAGTCACGAGCAGTACTTC. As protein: CASSTSIDSHEQYF.

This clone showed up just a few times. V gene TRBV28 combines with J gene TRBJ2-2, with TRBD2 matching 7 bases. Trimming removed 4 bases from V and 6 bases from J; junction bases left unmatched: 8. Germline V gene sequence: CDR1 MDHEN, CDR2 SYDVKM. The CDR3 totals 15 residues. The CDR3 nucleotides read TGTGCCAGCAGTTCGCTAGCGGAAGGGTCCGGGGAGCTGTTTTTT. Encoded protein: CASSSLAEGSGELFF.

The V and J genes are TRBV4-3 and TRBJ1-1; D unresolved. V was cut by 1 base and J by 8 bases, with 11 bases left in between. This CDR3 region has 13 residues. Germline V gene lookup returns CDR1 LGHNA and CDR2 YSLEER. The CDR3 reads CASSQGRGLEAFF. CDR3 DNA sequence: TGCGCCAGCAGCCAAGGTAGAGGGTTAGAAGCTTTCTTT.

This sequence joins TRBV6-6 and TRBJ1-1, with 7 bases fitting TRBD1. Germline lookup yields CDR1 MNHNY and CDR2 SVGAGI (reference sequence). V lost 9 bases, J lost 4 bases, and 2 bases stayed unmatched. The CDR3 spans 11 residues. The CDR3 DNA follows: TGTGCCAGTTCAGGGGGCACTGAAGCTTTCTTT. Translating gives CASSGGTEAFF.